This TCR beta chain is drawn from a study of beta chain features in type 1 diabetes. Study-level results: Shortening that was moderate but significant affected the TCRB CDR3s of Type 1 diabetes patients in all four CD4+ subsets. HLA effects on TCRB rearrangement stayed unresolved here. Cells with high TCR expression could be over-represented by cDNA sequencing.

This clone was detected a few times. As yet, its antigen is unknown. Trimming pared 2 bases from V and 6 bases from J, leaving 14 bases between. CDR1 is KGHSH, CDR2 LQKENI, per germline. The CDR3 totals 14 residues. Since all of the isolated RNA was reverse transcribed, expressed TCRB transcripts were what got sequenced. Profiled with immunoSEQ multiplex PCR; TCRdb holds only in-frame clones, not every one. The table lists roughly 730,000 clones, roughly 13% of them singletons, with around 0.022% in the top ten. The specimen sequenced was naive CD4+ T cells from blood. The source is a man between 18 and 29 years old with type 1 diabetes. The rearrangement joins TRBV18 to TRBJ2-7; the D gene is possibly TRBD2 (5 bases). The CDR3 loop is CASSPGRPVAEQYF. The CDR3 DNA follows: TGTGCCAGCTCACCAGGGAGACCCGTCGCCGAGCAGTACTTC.